The next 9 T cell receptor beta chains were all read from a single sample in a study of Graves' ophthalmopathy and Graves' hyperthyroidism. Transcripts of RNA were the source for amplifying TCR beta CDR3 regions. The workflow started with a first-round RT-PCR run with HTBI primers and then moved on to a second-round multiplex PCR. TCRdb itself ran the multiplex PCR reads through MiXCR, one entry per CDR3 protein. The sample yields about 740,000 distinct CDR3 sequences, roughly 40% seen once. Sequences were obtained from peripheral blood. The receptors here all came from an adult man with Graves' ophthalmopathy.

This clonotype was picked up a small number of times. The J gene is TRBJ1-1, the V gene TRBV5-4; D gene uncertain. V was cut by 2 bases and J by 0 bases, with 8 bases left in between. The V gene's germline CDR1 is SGHNT and CDR2 YYREEE (reference sequence). The CDR3 sequence is 14 residues long. The CDR3 loop reads CASSLPDVNTEAFF. CDR3 DNA sequence: TGTGCCAGCAGCTTACCGGATGTGAACACTGAAGCTTTCTTT.

As concerns this clonotype: A much bigger clone sits one base away, suggesting this may be a read error. The chain combines TRBV12-3 or TRBV12-4 with TRBJ1-2; 9 nucleotides agree with TRBD1. Trimming took 6 bases from V and 6 from J; bases not matched to a gene: 5. The CDR3 contains 13 residues. CDR3 in amino acids: CASRKDRGDGYTF. The CDR3 DNA reads as TGTGCCAGCAGGAAGGACAGGGGAGATGGCTACACCTTC.

This clonotype was found a few times. The chain combines TRBV6-5 with TRBJ1-2; D is ambiguous. V lost 2 bases to trimming and J lost 2 bases, with 6 bases between them. CDR1 is MNHEY and CDR2 is SVGAGI in the germline V gene. The CDR3 is made up of 13 amino acids. The CDR3 reads CASSYVGNYGYTF. CDR3 DNA: TGTGCCAGCAGTTACGTGGGGAACTATGGCTACACCTTC.

This clonotype has ten or more counts. This chain connects TRBV5-8 to TRBJ1-2; TRBD1 matches at 7 bases. CDR3 length: 13 residues. CDR1 and CDR2 (germline): SGHTS, YDEGEE. Unmatched junction bases numbered 4, after V lost 4 bases and J lost 4 bases. This CDR3 is CASSITGVYGYTF. In nucleotides, the CDR3 is TGTGCCAGCAGCATAACAGGGGTCTATGGCTACACCTTC.

This chain links TRBV20-1 with TRBJ2-7; TRBD2 aligns across 10 bases. In germline, CDR1 is DFQATT, CDR2 SNEGSKA (reference sequence). The J segment lost 5 bases and the V segment lost 3 bases, leaving 7 bases of the junction unmatched. This CDR3 is built from 14 residues. CDR3 DNA: TGCAGTGCTAGCCCTAGCGGGAGTTTAGACGAGCAGTACTTC. It encodes CSASPSGSLDEQYF.

This clonotype came up once. The V call is TRBV7-9, the J call TRBJ2-7, with D hard to call. From germline, CDR1 is SEHNR and CDR2 FQNEAQ (reference sequence). Trimming pared 0 bases from V and 6 bases from J, leaving 6 bases between. The CDR3 loop spans 12 amino acids. The CDR3 DNA reads TGTGCCAGCAGCTTAGCGTGGCGCGAGCAGTACTTC. This gives the protein CASSLAWREQYF. Full variable domain (remainder filled in from reference TRBV7-9 and TRBJ2-7): DTGVSQNPRHKITKRGQNVTFRCDPISEHNRLYWYRQTLGQGPEFLTYFQNEAQLEKSRLLSDRFSAERPKGSFSTLEIQRTEQGDSAMYLCASSLAWREQYFGPGTRLTVT.

This clonotype has a count of ten or more. The chain has TRBV29-1 and TRBJ2-7; TRBD1 agrees at 7 bases. The V segment lost 7 bases and the J segment 2 bases; nucleotides outside the gene matches: 2. The CDR3 runs to 11 residues. Germline V gene lookup returns CDR1 SQVTM and CDR2 ANQGSEA. The chain's CDR3 is CSAGQTYEQYF. DNA for the CDR3: TGCAGCGCGGGACAGACCTACGAGCAGTACTTC.

This clonotype has a handful of counts. The chain couples TRBV7-9 to TRBJ1-3, with D maybe TRBD1 (5 bases). Germline V gene sequence: CDR1 SEHNR, CDR2 FQNEAQ (reference sequence). V was clipped by 5 bases and J by 1 base, with 18 bases between them. The CDR3 spans 17 residues. The DNA of the CDR3 is TGTGCCAGCAGCCCCTTCAGGCCGGGGGGTTCTGGAAACACCATATATTTT. Translating it yields CASSPFRPGGSGNTIYF.

As regards this clonotype: A much larger clone lies one base from this, so it may be a read error. CDR3 region: CASSWAGENSPLHF. The CDR3 coding sequence is TGTGCCAGCAGTTGGGCAGGGGAGAATTCACCCCTCCACTTT. This rearrangement joins TRBV25-1 to TRBJ1-6; a possible D gene is TRBD1 (6 bases). This CDR3 has 14 residues. The germline V and J ends were trimmed by 5 bases and 7 bases, with 12 bases remaining between them. Germline CDR1 and CDR2: MGHDK and SYGVNS.